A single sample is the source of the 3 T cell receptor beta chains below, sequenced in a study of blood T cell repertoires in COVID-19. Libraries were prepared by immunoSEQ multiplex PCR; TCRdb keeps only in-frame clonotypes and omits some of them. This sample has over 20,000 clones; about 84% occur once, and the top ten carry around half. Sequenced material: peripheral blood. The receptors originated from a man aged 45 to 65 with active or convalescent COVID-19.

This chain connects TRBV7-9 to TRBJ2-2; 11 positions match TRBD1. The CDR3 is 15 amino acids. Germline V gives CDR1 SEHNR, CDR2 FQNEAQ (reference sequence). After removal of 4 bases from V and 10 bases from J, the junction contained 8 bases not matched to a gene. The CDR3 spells CASSSDRGPTSELFF. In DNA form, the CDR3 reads TGTGCCAGCAGCTCGGACAGGGGGCCCACCTCGGAGCTGTTTTTT.

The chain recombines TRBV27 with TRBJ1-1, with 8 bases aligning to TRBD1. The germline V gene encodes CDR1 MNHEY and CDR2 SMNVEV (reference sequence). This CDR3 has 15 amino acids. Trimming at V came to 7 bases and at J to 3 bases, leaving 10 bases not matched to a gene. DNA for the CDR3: TGTGCCAGCATGACGACAGGGGAGAGACACACTGAAGCTTTCTTT. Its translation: CASMTTGERHTEAFF.

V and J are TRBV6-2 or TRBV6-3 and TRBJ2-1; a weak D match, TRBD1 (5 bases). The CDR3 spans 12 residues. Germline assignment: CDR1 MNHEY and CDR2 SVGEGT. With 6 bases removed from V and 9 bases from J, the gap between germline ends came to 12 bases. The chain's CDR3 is CASSRQGTEQFF. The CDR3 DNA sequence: TGTGCCAGCAGCCGCCAGGGCACTGAGCAGTTCTTC.